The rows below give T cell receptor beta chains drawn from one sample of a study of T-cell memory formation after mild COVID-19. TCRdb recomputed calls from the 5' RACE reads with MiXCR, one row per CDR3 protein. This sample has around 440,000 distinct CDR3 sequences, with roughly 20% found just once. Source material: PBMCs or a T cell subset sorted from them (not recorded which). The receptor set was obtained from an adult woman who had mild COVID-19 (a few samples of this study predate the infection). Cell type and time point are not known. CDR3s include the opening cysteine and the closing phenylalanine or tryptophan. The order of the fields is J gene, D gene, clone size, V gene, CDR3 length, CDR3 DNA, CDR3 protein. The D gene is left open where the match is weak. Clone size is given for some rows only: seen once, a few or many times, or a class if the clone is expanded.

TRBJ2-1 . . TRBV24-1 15 TGTGCCACCAGTGATTGGGGGGCGACGTTCAATGAGCAGTTCTTC CATSDWGATFNEQFF
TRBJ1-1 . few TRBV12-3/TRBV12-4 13 TGTGCCAGCAGTTGGCGGGAAGGCACTGAAGCTTTCTTT CASSWREGTEAFF
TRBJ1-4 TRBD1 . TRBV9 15 TGTGCCAGCAGCGCCGGGACAGGGCAAGAGGAAAAACTGTTTTTT CASSAGTGQEEKLFF
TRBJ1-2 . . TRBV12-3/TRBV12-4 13 TGTGCCAGCAGTTACCAAAAAAACTATGGCTACACCTTC CASSYQKNYGYTF
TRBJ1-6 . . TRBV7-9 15 TGTGCCAGCAGCTCATCCTATCCGCGTTATTCACCCCTCCACTTT CASSSSYPRYSPLHF
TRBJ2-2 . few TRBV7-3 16 TGTGCCAGCACCACCCCGGGGGGCCCTGACACCGGGGAGCTGTTTTTT CASTTPGGPDTGELFF
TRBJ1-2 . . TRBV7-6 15 TGTGCCAGCAGTACGTTAATGGGGAGGCCCTATGGCTACACCTTC CASSTLMGRPYGYTF
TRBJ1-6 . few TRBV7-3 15 TGTGCCAGCAGCTTAAGACGGACACTGAATTCACCCCTCCACTTT CASSLRRTLNSPLHF
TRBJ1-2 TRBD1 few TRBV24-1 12 TGTGCCGTTTCGACAGGGTACTATGGCTACACCTTC CAVSTGYYGYTF
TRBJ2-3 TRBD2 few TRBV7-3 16 TGTGCCAGCAGCCGCTCGGCGGGAGCTAGCACAGATACGCAGTATTTT CASSRSAGASTDTQYF
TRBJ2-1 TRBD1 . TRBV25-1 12 TGTGCCAGCAGTGGGGACAGGTTTGAGCAGTTCTTC CASSGDRFEQFF
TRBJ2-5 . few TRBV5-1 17 TGCGCCAGCAGCTTGGTTCTTAGCGGAACCAAGGGAGAGACCCAGTACTTC CASSLVLSGTKGETQYF
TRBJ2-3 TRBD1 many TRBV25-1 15 TGTGCCAGCAGTGCGACAGGGGGTGGAACAGATACGCAGTATTTT CASSATGGGTDTQYF
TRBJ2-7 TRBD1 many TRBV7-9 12 TGTGCCAGTGACAGGGGCTCCTACGAGCAGTACTTC CASDRGSYEQYF
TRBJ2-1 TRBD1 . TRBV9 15 TGTGCCAGCAGCTCTCTAGGGACAGGGGACGATGAGCAGTTCTTC CASSSLGTGDDEQFF
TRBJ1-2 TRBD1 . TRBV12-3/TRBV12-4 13 TGTGCCAGCAGTCGGACAGGGTCTTTTGGCTACACCTTC CASSRTGSFGYTF
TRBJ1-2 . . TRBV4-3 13 TGCGCCAGCAGCCAACCCGGCGCTGGAGGCTACACCTTC CASSQPGAGGYTF
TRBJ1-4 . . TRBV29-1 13 TGCAGCGTTGAAGACGGACTTAATGAAAAACTGTTTTTT CSVEDGLNEKLFF
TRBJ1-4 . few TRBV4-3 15 TGCGCCAGCAGCACTTGGGCGGGGGTTAATGAAAAACTGTTTTTT CASSTWAGVNEKLFF
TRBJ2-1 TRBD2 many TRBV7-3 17 TGTGCCAGCAGCCGCCGCGGGGGGACTAGCGGATACAATGAGCAGTTCTTC CASSRRGGTSGYNEQFF
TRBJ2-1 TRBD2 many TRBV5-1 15 TGCGCCAGCAGCTCTAGCGGGGGAGGCTACAATGAGCAGTTCTTC CASSSSGGGYNEQFF
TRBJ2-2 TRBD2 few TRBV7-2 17 TGTGCCAGCAGCCCGACACCTACTAGCGGGACGCCCGGGGAGCTGTTTTTT CASSPTPTSGTPGELFF
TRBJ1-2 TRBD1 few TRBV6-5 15 TGTGCCAGCAGCCAAAATACGGGACAGGGTGGCGGCTACACCTTC CASSQNTGQGGGYTF
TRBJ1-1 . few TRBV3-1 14 TGTGCCAGCAGCCGCCGGATGTCGAACACTGAAGCTTTCTTT CASSRRMSNTEAFF
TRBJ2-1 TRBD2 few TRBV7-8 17 TGTGCCAGCTTAGATGAGCGGGAGGACGAGGCCTACAATGAGCAGTTCTTC CASLDEREDEAYNEQFF
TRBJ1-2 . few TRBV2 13 TGTGCCAGCAGTGAAGGACCTAACTATGGCTACACCTTC CASSEGPNYGYTF
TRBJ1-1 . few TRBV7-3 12 TGTGCCAGCAGACCACAGAACACTGAAGCTTTCTTT CASRPQNTEAFF
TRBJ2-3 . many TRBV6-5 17 TGTGCCAGCAAAGGCCAGGGGAGGGTAGGGTCCAGAGATACGCAGTATTTT CASKGQGRVGSRDTQYF
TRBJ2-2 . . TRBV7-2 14 TGTGCCAGCAAGCAGGGTAGTGGGCGCGGGGAGCTGTTTTTT CASKQGSGRGELFF
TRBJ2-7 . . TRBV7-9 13 TGTGCCAGCAGCTGGGAGGGGGCCTCCGAGCAGTACTTC CASSWEGASEQYF
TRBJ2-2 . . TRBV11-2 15 TGTGCCAGCAGCTTAGTCAGGGGTTACACCGGGGAGCTGTTTTTT CASSLVRGYTGELFF
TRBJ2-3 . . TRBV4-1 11 TGCGCCAGCAGCCAAGAGCATACGCAGTATTTT CASSQEHTQYF
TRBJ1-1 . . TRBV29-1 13 TGCAGCGCCACGACTGGGGGGAACACTGAAGCTTTCTTT CSATTGGNTEAFF
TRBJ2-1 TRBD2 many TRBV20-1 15 TGCAGTGCTAGCAGCGGGAGTTCCTCCTACAATGAGCAGTTCTTC CSASSGSSSYNEQFF
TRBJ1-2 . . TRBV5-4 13 TGTGCCAGCAGCCAAAGGATCGGGGATGGCTACACCTTC CASSQRIGDGYTF
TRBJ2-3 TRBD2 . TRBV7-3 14 TGTGCCAGTTCTATGGCGGGGGTAGTGGATACGCAGTATTTT CASSMAGVVDTQYF
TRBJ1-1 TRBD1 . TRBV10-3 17 TGTGCCATCAGACCGGGACAGGGGAGGGTAGCGAACACTGAAGCTTTCTTT CAIRPGQGRVANTEAFF
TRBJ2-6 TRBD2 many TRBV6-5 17 TGTGCCAGCAGGCGGGACGGGACTAGCTCTGGGGCCAACGTCCTGACTTTC CASRRDGTSSGANVLTF
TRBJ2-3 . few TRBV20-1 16 TGCAGTGCTAGAGATGCGTACTGGGGACACGGGGATACGCAGTATTTT CSARDAYWGHGDTQYF
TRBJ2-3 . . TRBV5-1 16 TGCGCCACCACCACGAACCCATCGGGTCCCACAGATACGCAGTATTTT CATTTNPSGPTDTQYF
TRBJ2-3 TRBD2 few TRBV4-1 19 TGCGCCAGCAGCCAAGGAACTAGCGGGAAGAAATTCGCCACAGATACGCAGTATTTT CASSQGTSGKKFATDTQYF
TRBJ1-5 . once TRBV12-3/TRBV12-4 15 TGTGCCAGCAGTCATCATGAGGAGGCCAATCAGCCCCAGCATTTT CASSHHEEANQPQHF
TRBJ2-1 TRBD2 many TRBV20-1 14 TGCAGTGCCACTAGCGGGAGACGTCCCAATGAGCAGTTCTTC CSATSGRRPNEQFF
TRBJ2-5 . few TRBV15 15 TGTGCCACCAGCAGAGATCGCCCTAGCCATGAGACCCAGTACTTC CATSRDRPSHETQYF
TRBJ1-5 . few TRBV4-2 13 TGTGCCAGCAGCCAAGATGCAGATCAGCCCCAGCATTTT CASSQDADQPQHF
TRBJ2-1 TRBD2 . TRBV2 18 TGTGCCAGCAGTGAAGGGACTAGCGGGAGGGCCTCCTACAATGAGCAGTTCTTC CASSEGTSGRASYNEQFF
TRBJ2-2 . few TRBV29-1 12 TGCAGCGTAGAAGCGGGTACCGGGGAGCTGTTTTTT CSVEAGTGELFF
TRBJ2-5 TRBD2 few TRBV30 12 TGTGCCTGGACAAGCGGGACGGGGACCCAGTACTTC CAWTSGTGTQYF
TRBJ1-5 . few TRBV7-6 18 TGTGCCAGCAGCAGACAGCCCGAGGGGTATAATGGCAATCAGCCCCAGCATTTT CASSRQPEGYNGNQPQHF
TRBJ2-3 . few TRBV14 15 TGTGCCAGCAGCCAAGGGGACGGCCCGTTAAGGGCGCAGTATTTT CASSQGDGPLRAQYF
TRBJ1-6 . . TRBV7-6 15 TGTGCCAGCAGCTTAGACCTGGGAGTCTGGTCACCCCTCCACTTT CASSLDLGVWSPLHF
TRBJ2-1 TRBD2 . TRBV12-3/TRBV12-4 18 TGTGCCAGCGGGAGGGGTTCTCGATCAGCGGGAGTAGACAATGAGCAGTTCTTC CASGRGSRSAGVDNEQFF
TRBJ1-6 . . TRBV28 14 TGTGCCAGCAGTTACAGGGTCCTCGGATCACCCCTCCACTTT CASSYRVLGSPLHF